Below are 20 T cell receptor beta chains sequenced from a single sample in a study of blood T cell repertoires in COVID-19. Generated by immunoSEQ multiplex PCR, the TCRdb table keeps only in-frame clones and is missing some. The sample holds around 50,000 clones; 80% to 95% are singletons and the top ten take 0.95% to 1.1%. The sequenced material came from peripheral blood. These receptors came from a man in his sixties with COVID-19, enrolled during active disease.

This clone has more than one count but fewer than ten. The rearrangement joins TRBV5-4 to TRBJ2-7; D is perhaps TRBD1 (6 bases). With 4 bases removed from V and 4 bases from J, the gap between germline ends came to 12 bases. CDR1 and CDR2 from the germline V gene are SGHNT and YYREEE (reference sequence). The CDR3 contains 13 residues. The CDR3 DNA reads TGTGCCAGCAGCGCCATGGACAGATACGAGCAGTACTTC. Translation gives CASSAMDRYEQYF.

CDR3 protein: CASSGDILSGELFF. The CDR3 DNA reads as TGTGCCAGCAGTGGGGACATTCTGTCCGGGGAGCTGTTTTTT. This chain connects TRBV25-1 to TRBJ2-2, with D possibly TRBD1 on 6 matching bases. The V gene lost 4 bases and the J gene lost 6 bases, with 12 bases spanning the gap. Per germline, CDR1 MGHDK and CDR2 SYGVNS. This CDR3 spans 14 amino acids.

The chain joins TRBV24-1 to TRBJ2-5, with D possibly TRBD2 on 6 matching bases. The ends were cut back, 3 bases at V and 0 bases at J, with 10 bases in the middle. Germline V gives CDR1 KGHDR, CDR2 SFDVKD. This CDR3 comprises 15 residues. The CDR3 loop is CATSDNREYQETQYF. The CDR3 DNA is TGTGCCACCAGTGATAACCGGGAGTACCAAGAGACCCAGTACTTC.

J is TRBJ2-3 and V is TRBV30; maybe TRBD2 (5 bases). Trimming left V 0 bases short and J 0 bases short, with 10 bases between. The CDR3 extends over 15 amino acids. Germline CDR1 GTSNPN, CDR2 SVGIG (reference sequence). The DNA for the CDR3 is TGTGCCTGGAGTGTACCCACGGGGAGCACAGATACGCAGTATTTT. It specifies CAWSVPTGSTDTQYF.

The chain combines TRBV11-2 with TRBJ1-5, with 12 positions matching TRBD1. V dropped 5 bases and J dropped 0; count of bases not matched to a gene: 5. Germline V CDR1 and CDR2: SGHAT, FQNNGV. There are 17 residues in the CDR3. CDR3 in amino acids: CASSVGTGGYSNQPQHF. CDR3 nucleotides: TGTGCCAGCAGCGTGGGGACAGGGGGCTATAGCAATCAGCCCCAGCATTTT.

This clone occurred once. For the CDR3, the DNA is TGTGCCAGCAGCCCCCCCTACGGCTACAATGAGCAGTTCTTC. It is translated as CASSPPYGYNEQFF. J is TRBJ2-1 and V is TRBV3-1 (or the pseudogene TRBV3-2); no clear D. The CDR3 loop spans 14 amino acids. Germline CDR1 and CDR2: LGHDT and YNNKEL (reference sequence). The V gene lost 4 bases and the J gene lost 3 bases, with 10 bases spanning the gap.

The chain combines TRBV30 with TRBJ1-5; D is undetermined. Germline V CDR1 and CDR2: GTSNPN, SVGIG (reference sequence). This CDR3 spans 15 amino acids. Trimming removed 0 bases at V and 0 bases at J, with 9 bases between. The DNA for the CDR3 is TGTGCCTGGAGTGTATCAGGTTATAGCAATCAGCCCCAGCATTTT. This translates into CAWSVSGYSNQPQHF.

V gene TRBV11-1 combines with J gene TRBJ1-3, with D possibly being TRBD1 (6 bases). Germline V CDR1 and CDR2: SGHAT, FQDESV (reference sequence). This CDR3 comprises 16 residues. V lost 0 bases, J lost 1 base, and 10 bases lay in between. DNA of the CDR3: TGTGCCAGCAGCTTAGCGCGGGGGCGATCTGGAAACACCATATATTTT. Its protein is CASSLARGRSGNTIYF.

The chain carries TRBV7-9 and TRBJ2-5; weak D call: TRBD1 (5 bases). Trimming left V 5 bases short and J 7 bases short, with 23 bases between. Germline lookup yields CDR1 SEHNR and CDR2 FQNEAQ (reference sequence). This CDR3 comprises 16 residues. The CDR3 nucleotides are TGTGCCAGCAGCCCACAGGAAACAGGTCGAAGGGTGACCCAGTACTTC. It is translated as CASSPQETGRRVTQYF.

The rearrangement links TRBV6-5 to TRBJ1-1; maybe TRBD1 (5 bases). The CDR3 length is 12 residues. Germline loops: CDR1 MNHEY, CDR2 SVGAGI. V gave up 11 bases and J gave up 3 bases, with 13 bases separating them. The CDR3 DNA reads TGTGCCCTCCGCAGGGAAGACACTGAAGCTTTCTTT. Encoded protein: CALRREDTEAFF.

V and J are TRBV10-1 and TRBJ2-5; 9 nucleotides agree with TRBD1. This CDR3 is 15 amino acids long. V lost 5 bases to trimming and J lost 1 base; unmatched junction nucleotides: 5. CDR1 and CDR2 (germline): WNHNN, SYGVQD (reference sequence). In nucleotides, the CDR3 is TGCGCCAGCAGTCCCGGGACAGGGCGCCAAGAGACCCAGTACTTC. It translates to CASSPGTGRQETQYF.

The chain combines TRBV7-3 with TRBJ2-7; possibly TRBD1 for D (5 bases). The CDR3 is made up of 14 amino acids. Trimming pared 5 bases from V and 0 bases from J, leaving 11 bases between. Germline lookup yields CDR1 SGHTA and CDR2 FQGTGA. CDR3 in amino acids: CASSRTPGSYEQYF. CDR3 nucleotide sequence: TGTGCCAGCAGCCGGACACCCGGCTCCTACGAGCAGTACTTC. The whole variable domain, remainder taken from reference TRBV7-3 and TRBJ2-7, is GAGVSQTPSNKVTEKGKYVELRCDPISGHTALYWYRQSLGQGPEFLIYFQGTGAADDSGLPNDRFFAVRPEGSVSTLKIQRTERGDSAVYLCASSRTPGSYEQYFGPGTRLTVT.

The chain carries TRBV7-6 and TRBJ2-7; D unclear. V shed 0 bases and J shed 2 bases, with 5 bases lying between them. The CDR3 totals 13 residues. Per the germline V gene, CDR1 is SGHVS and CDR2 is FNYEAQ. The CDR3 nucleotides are TGTGCCAGCAGCTTAGCCCAAACCTACGAGCAGTACTTC. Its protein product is CASSLAQTYEQYF.

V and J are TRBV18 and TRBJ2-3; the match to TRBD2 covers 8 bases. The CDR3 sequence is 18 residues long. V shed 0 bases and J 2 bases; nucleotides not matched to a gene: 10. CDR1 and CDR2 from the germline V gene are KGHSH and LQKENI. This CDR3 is CASSPPLGLGEATDTQYF. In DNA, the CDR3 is TGTGCCAGCTCACCACCGTTGGGACTAGGAGAGGCCACAGATACGCAGTATTTT.

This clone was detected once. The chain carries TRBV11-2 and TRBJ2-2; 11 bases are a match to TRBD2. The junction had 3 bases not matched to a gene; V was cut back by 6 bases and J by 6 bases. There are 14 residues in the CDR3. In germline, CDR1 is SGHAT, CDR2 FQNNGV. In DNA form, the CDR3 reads TGTGCCAGCAGATATAGCGGGAGGGCCGGGGAGCTGTTTTTT. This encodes CASRYSGRAGELFF. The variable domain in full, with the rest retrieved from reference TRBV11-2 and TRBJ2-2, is EAGVAQSPRYKIIEKRQSVAFWCNPISGHATLYWYQQILGQGPKLLIQFQNNGVVDDSQLPKDRFSAERLKGVDSTLKIQPAKLEDSAVYLCASRYSGRAGELFFGEGSRLTVL.

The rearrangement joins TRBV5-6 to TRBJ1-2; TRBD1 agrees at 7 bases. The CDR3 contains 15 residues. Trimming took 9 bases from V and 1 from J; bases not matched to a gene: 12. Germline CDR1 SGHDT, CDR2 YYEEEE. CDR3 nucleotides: TGTGCCACCCTTCGGACAGGACAAATTAACTATGGCTACACCTTC. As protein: CATLRTGQINYGYTF.

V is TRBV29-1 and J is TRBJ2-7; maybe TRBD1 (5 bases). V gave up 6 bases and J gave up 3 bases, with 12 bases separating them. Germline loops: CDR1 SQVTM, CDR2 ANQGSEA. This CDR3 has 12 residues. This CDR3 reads CSVASQGYEQYF. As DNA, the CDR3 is TGCAGCGTCGCCTCCCAGGGCTACGAGCAGTACTTC.

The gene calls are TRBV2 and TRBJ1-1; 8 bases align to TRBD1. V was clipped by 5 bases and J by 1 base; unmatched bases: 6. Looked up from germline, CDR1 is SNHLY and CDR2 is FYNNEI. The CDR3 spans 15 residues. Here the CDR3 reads CASSPGQGRNTEAFF. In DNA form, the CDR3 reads TGTGCCAGCAGTCCCGGACAGGGCAGGAACACTGAAGCTTTCTTT. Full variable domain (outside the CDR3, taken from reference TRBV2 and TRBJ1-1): EPEVTQTPSHQVTQMGQEVILRCVPISNHLYFYWYRQILGQKVEFLVSFYNNEISEKSEIFDDQFSVERPDGSNFTLKIRSTKLEDSAMYFCASSPGQGRNTEAFFGQGTRLTVV.

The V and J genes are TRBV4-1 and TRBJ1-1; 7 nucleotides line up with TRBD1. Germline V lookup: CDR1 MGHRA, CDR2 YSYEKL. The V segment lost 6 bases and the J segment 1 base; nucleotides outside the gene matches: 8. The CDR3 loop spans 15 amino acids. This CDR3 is CASSRTGQGNTEAFF. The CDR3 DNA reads TGCGCCAGCAGTCGGACAGGCCAAGGGAACACTGAAGCTTTCTTT.

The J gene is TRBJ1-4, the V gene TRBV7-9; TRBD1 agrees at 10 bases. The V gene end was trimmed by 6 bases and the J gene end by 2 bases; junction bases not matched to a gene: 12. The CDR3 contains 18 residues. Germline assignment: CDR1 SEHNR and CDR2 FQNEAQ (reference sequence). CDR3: CASSLRGQGMSTNEKLFF. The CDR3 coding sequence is TGTGCCAGCAGTCTTAGGGGACAGGGGATGTCTACTAATGAAAAACTGTTTTTT.